Listed below are T cell receptor beta chains from one sample, sequenced in a study of Tregs in tolerant kidney transplant recipients. The table came from immunoSEQ multiplex PCR; TCRdb's copy has only in-frame clones and leaves some out. This table holds roughly 16,000 clones, around 77% found once. The sequences come from Tregs from blood, collected before the transplant. Source of these receptors: a human donor who received a combined kidney and bone marrow transplant. CDR3s include the opening cysteine and the closing phenylalanine or tryptophan. Fields, in order: J gene, CDR3 length, clone size, V gene, D gene, CDR3 DNA, CDR3 protein. A D gene is named only where the DNA matches it firmly. Rows may omit the clone size; those that give it use once, few, many or a size class.

J gene: TRBJ2-2; CDR3 length: 14; clone size: NA; V gene: TRBV11-2; D gene: NA; CDR3 DNA: TGTGCCAGCAGCTTAGTTCGCGACACCGGGGAGCTGTTTTTT; CDR3 protein: CASSLVRDTGELFF
J gene: TRBJ1-2; CDR3 length: 16; clone size: NA; V gene: TRBV6-6; D gene: NA; CDR3 DNA: TGTGCCAGCAGTTACGAGACAGAGACTCCTAGCTATGGCTACACCTTC; CDR3 protein: CASSYETETPSYGYTF
J gene: TRBJ2-1; CDR3 length: 16; clone size: NA; V gene: TRBV11-2; D gene: TRBD2; CDR3 DNA: TGTGCCAGCAGCTTAGTGTCCAGCGGGGTAGACAATGAGCAGTTCTTC; CDR3 protein: CASSLVSSGVDNEQFF
J gene: TRBJ2-3; CDR3 length: 17; clone size: NA; V gene: TRBV4-1; D gene: NA; CDR3 DNA: TGCGCCAGCAGCCACCTACCCGGGGTACAGGGTGGAGATACGCAGTATTTT; CDR3 protein: CASSHLPGVQGGDTQYF
J gene: TRBJ2-1; CDR3 length: 18; clone size: few; V gene: TRBV21-1; D gene: NA; CDR3 DNA: TGTGCCAGCATCAACCCCCCCCAGCGGGAGGGATCCTACAATGAGCAGTTCTTC; CDR3 protein: CASINPPQREGSYNEQFF
J gene: TRBJ2-2; CDR3 length: 15; clone size: few; V gene: TRBV5-8; D gene: TRBD1; CDR3 DNA: TGTGCCAGCAGCGAGGGACAGGGGTACACCGGGGAGCTGTTTTTT; CDR3 protein: CASSEGQGYTGELFF
J gene: TRBJ2-7; CDR3 length: 17; clone size: NA; V gene: TRBV7-2; D gene: TRBD2; CDR3 DNA: TGTGCCAGCAGCTTAGTTTTTGGTCTAGCGGGAGACGACGAGCAGTACTTC; CDR3 protein: CASSLVFGLAGDDEQYF
J gene: TRBJ2-3; CDR3 length: 13; clone size: NA; V gene: TRBV19; D gene: NA; CDR3 DNA: TGTGCCAGTAGTATAGGGGCGACAGATACGCAGTATTTT; CDR3 protein: CASSIGATDTQYF
J gene: TRBJ2-5; CDR3 length: 13; clone size: once; V gene: TRBV5-6; D gene: NA; CDR3 DNA: TGTGCCAGCAGCTTCCCCTACCAAGAGACCCAGTACTTC; CDR3 protein: CASSFPYQETQYF
J gene: TRBJ2-4; CDR3 length: 15; clone size: NA; V gene: TRBV28; D gene: NA; CDR3 DNA: TGTGCCAGCAGCTCTGGGGGGACAGCCAAAAACATTCAGTACTTC; CDR3 protein: CASSSGGTAKNIQYF
J gene: TRBJ2-5; CDR3 length: 16; clone size: NA; V gene: TRBV7-6; D gene: NA; CDR3 DNA: TGTGCCAGCAGCTTGGGGCGGGGGCTAGCGGAAGAGACCCAGTACTTC; CDR3 protein: CASSLGRGLAEETQYF
J gene: TRBJ2-3; CDR3 length: 17; clone size: NA; V gene: TRBV18; D gene: TRBD2; CDR3 DNA: TGTGCCAGCTCACCACCGGGGAGGGTTACTAGCACAGATACGCAGTATTTT; CDR3 protein: CASSPPGRVTSTDTQYF
J gene: TRBJ1-6; CDR3 length: 19; clone size: NA; V gene: TRBV5-6; D gene: NA; CDR3 DNA: TGTGCCAGCAGCTTGTTCGGGGTGGCAGTTAGCTCCTATAATTCACCCCTCCACTTT; CDR3 protein: CASSLFGVAVSSYNSPLHF
J gene: TRBJ1-1; CDR3 length: 14; clone size: NA; V gene: TRBV9; D gene: NA; CDR3 DNA: TGTGCCAGCAGCGTAGGCGGGGTGAACACTGAAGCTTTCTTT; CDR3 protein: CASSVGGVNTEAFF
J gene: TRBJ2-7; CDR3 length: 12; clone size: NA; V gene: TRBV11-2; D gene: NA; CDR3 DNA: TGTGCCAGCGGGTACAGGGTGCACGAGCAGTACTTC; CDR3 protein: CASGYRVHEQYF
J gene: TRBJ1-2; CDR3 length: 14; clone size: NA; V gene: TRBV18; D gene: NA; CDR3 DNA: TGTGCCAGCTCGCCCCCGGGAAAGGCGACGAGCTACACCTTC; CDR3 protein: CASSPPGKATSYTF
J gene: TRBJ2-6; CDR3 length: 18; clone size: NA; V gene: TRBV7-2; D gene: TRBD2; CDR3 DNA: TGTGCCAGCAGCTTTGGTAGCGGGGGGACCTCTGGGGCCAACGTCCTGACTTTC; CDR3 protein: CASSFGSGGTSGANVLTF
J gene: TRBJ2-1; CDR3 length: 16; clone size: few; V gene: TRBV18; D gene: NA; CDR3 DNA: TGTGCCAGCTCACCGCTGGGGGGGGGCATCTACAATGAGCAGTTCTTC; CDR3 protein: CASSPLGGGIYNEQFF
J gene: TRBJ2-3; CDR3 length: 20; clone size: NA; V gene: TRBV5-1; D gene: TRBD1; CDR3 DNA: TGCGCCAGCAGCTTGATTGTGAGGACAGGAGGTCGGGATGGAACAGATACGCAGTATTTT; CDR3 protein: CASSLIVRTGGRDGTDTQYF
J gene: TRBJ2-7; CDR3 length: 17; clone size: NA; V gene: TRBV4-2; D gene: TRBD2; CDR3 DNA: TGTGCCAGCAGCCCGTCACCCCGAATCGGGGGGGCAGAGGAGCAGTACTTC; CDR3 protein: CASSPSPRIGGAEEQYF
J gene: TRBJ1-4; CDR3 length: 15; clone size: NA; V gene: TRBV5-1; D gene: TRBD1; CDR3 DNA: TGCGCCAGCAGCTTGGCCGGACAGGGAAGTGAAAAACTGTTTTTT; CDR3 protein: CASSLAGQGSEKLFF
J gene: TRBJ1-1; CDR3 length: 13; clone size: NA; V gene: TRBV7-7; D gene: NA; CDR3 DNA: TGTGCCAGCAGCTTAGATGCGGGGACTGAAGCTTTCTTT; CDR3 protein: CASSLDAGTEAFF
J gene: TRBJ2-5; CDR3 length: 17; clone size: NA; V gene: TRBV5-1; D gene: TRBD2; CDR3 DNA: TGCGCCAGCGCTCAGGGTCTAGCGGGCCACCGTCAAGAGACCCAGTACTTC; CDR3 protein: CASAQGLAGHRQETQYF
J gene: TRBJ2-5; CDR3 length: 14; clone size: NA; V gene: TRBV6-1; D gene: NA; CDR3 DNA: TGTGCCAGCAACCCCCAGGGGCTCGGCGAGACCCAGTACTTC; CDR3 protein: CASNPQGLGETQYF
J gene: TRBJ2-2; CDR3 length: 16; clone size: NA; V gene: TRBV2; D gene: TRBD2; CDR3 DNA: TGTGCCAGCAGCGGACTAGCTGGTCGGGGCACCGGGGAGCTGTTTTTT; CDR3 protein: CASSGLAGRGTGELFF
J gene: TRBJ1-3; CDR3 length: 16; clone size: NA; V gene: TRBV15; D gene: TRBD1; CDR3 DNA: TGTGCCACCAGCAGCCCCGGGGGGCGACAGGGGAACACCATATATTTT; CDR3 protein: CATSSPGGRQGNTIYF
J gene: TRBJ2-3; CDR3 length: 15; clone size: NA; V gene: TRBV5-1; D gene: NA; CDR3 DNA: TGCGCCAGCAGCCCGGGGGTAGGGGGCACAGATACGCAGTATTTT; CDR3 protein: CASSPGVGGTDTQYF
J gene: TRBJ2-1; CDR3 length: 14; clone size: NA; V gene: TRBV6-6; D gene: NA; CDR3 DNA: TGTGCCAGCAGCCGAATCGACTCATACAATGAGCAGTTCTTC; CDR3 protein: CASSRIDSYNEQFF
J gene: TRBJ1-6; CDR3 length: 14; clone size: NA; V gene: TRBV2; D gene: NA; CDR3 DNA: TGTGCCAGCGCATGGGAACAGGTAGATTCACCCCTCCACTTT; CDR3 protein: CASAWEQVDSPLHF
J gene: TRBJ2-7; CDR3 length: 12; clone size: once; V gene: TRBV28; D gene: TRBD1; CDR3 DNA: TGTGCCAGCAGTTTTGGACAGGGCGAGCAGTACTTC; CDR3 protein: CASSFGQGEQYF
J gene: TRBJ1-1; CDR3 length: 10; clone size: NA; V gene: TRBV28; D gene: TRBD1; CDR3 DNA: TGTGCCAGCAGGGACAGGGAAGCTTTCTTT; CDR3 protein: CASRDREAFF
J gene: TRBJ2-7; CDR3 length: 13; clone size: NA; V gene: TRBV19; D gene: NA; CDR3 DNA: TGTGCCAGTAGTATATCCAGGACCTACGAGCAGTACTTC; CDR3 protein: CASSISRTYEQYF
J gene: TRBJ1-2; CDR3 length: 14; clone size: once; V gene: TRBV5-1; D gene: NA; CDR3 DNA: TGCGCCAGCAGCTTGTGGGGAGCTAACTATGGCTACACCTTC; CDR3 protein: CASSLWGANYGYTF
J gene: TRBJ2-2; CDR3 length: 16; clone size: NA; V gene: TRBV5-6; D gene: TRBD1; CDR3 DNA: TGTGCCAGCAGCTGGTACGGGACAGGGAACACCGGGGAGCTGTTTTTT; CDR3 protein: CASSWYGTGNTGELFF
J gene: TRBJ2-3; CDR3 length: 15; clone size: NA; V gene: TRBV5-1; D gene: TRBD2; CDR3 DNA: TGCGCCAGCAGCTTGCTGGGGGGGAGCACAGATACGCAGTATTTT; CDR3 protein: CASSLLGGSTDTQYF
J gene: TRBJ1-6; CDR3 length: 15; clone size: NA; V gene: TRBV7-2; D gene: TRBD1; CDR3 DNA: TGTGCCAGCAGCTCGGTAGACAGGGTCTTTTCACCCCTCCACTTT; CDR3 protein: CASSSVDRVFSPLHF
J gene: TRBJ2-7; CDR3 length: 14; clone size: NA; V gene: TRBV19; D gene: TRBD1; CDR3 DNA: TGTGCCAGTAGTAGGGACAGGGGAAACTACGAGCAGTACTTC; CDR3 protein: CASSRDRGNYEQYF
J gene: TRBJ2-7; CDR3 length: 11; clone size: NA; V gene: TRBV2; D gene: NA; CDR3 DNA: TGTGCCAGCAGTACTAGCTACGCGCAGTACTTC; CDR3 protein: CASSTSYAQYF
J gene: TRBJ2-7; CDR3 length: 13; clone size: NA; V gene: TRBV25-1; D gene: TRBD1; CDR3 DNA: TGTGCCAGCTCTTGGACAGGCGTCTACGAGCAGTACTTC; CDR3 protein: CASSWTGVYEQYF
J gene: TRBJ1-2; CDR3 length: 15; clone size: NA; V gene: TRBV6-1; D gene: TRBD1; CDR3 DNA: TGTGCCAGCAGGCAAAACGGACAGGGGAACTATGGCTACACCTTC; CDR3 protein: CASRQNGQGNYGYTF
J gene: TRBJ1-2; CDR3 length: 13; clone size: NA; V gene: TRBV5-1; D gene: NA; CDR3 DNA: TGCGCCAGCAGCCCGCAACTCGACTATGGCTACACCTTC; CDR3 protein: CASSPQLDYGYTF
J gene: TRBJ2-6; CDR3 length: 15; clone size: NA; V gene: TRBV27; D gene: NA; CDR3 DNA: TGTGCCAGCAGTTCGACTACACCCGGGGCCAACGTCCTGACTTTC; CDR3 protein: CASSSTTPGANVLTF
J gene: TRBJ1-3; CDR3 length: 14; clone size: NA; V gene: TRBV2; D gene: NA; CDR3 DNA: TGTGCCAGCAGTTCGGGGGGCTCTGGAAACACCATATATTTT; CDR3 protein: CASSSGGSGNTIYF
J gene: TRBJ2-7; CDR3 length: 14; clone size: NA; V gene: TRBV2; D gene: TRBD1; CDR3 DNA: TGTGCCAGCGCCTCCGGGACAGGGGCATCCGAGCAGTACTTC; CDR3 protein: CASASGTGASEQYF
J gene: TRBJ1-6; CDR3 length: 15; clone size: NA; V gene: TRBV6-5; D gene: NA; CDR3 DNA: TGTGCCAGCAGTTACGGTAGTGGCGGGTTTTCACCCCTCCACTTT; CDR3 protein: CASSYGSGGFSPLHF
J gene: TRBJ2-3; CDR3 length: 17; clone size: NA; V gene: TRBV5-4; D gene: NA; CDR3 DNA: TGTGCCAGCAGCTTGGGCTTGCGGGTTTCTAGCACAGATACGCAGTATTTT; CDR3 protein: CASSLGLRVSSTDTQYF
J gene: TRBJ1-5; CDR3 length: 14; clone size: NA; V gene: TRBV9; D gene: NA; CDR3 DNA: TGTGCCAGCAGCCCCGGGACCGGGGAGGGGCCCCAGCATTTT; CDR3 protein: CASSPGTGEGPQHF
J gene: TRBJ2-3; CDR3 length: 14; clone size: NA; V gene: TRBV6-6; D gene: TRBD2; CDR3 DNA: TGTGCCAGCAGTTCCGGGAGGGGGACAGATACGCAGTATTTT; CDR3 protein: CASSSGRGTDTQYF